These T cell receptor beta chains were read from a single sample in a study of blood T cell repertoires in COVID-19. Using immunoSEQ multiplex PCR, the repertoire was profiled, and TCRdb retains in-frame clones only, with some absent. The sample lists more than 200,000 clones, around nine tenths occurring once. Material: PBMCs or T cells enriched from blood (not recorded which). The receptors were gathered from a woman aged 30 to 39 who had been exposed to COVID-19. CDR3s include the opening cysteine and the closing phenylalanine or tryptophan. The D gene is left open where the match is weak. Not every row has a clone size; where given, it reads once, few, many or a size class.

D: TRBD2; J: TRBJ2-3; V: TRBV3-1/TRBV3-2; size: NA; CDR3: CASSLVAGLDTQYF; DNA: TGTGCCAGCAGCCTAGTAGCGGGATTAGATACGCAGTATTTT
D: NA; J: TRBJ1-1; V: TRBV5-1; size: NA; CDR3: CASSRSAGTEAFF; DNA: TGCGCCAGCAGTAGATCCGCGGGCACTGAAGCTTTCTTT
D: NA; J: TRBJ1-5; V: TRBV30; size: once; CDR3: CAWETGGSNQPQHF; DNA: TGTGCCTGGGAAACGGGGGGTAGCAATCAGCCCCAGCATTTT
D: NA; J: TRBJ2-7; V: TRBV18; size: NA; CDR3: CASSPSRGNYYEQYF; DNA: TGTGCCAGCTCACCTTCTCGAGGCAACTACTACGAGCAGTACTTC
D: NA; J: TRBJ1-1; V: TRBV6-5; size: few; CDR3: CASSYLGGDTEAFF; DNA: TGTGCCAGCAGTTACCTAGGGGGAGACACTGAAGCTTTCTTT
D: TRBD1; J: TRBJ2-7; V: TRBV28; size: NA; CDR3: CASSTDRVADEQYF; DNA: TGTGCCAGCAGTACCGACAGGGTTGCGGACGAGCAGTACTTC
D: NA; J: TRBJ1-5; V: TRBV30; size: once; CDR3: CAWSASDGWGRSQPQHF; DNA: TGTGCCTGGAGTGCCTCCGACGGCTGGGGGCGAAGTCAGCCCCAGCATTTT
D: TRBD2; J: TRBJ2-7; V: TRBV19; size: NA; CDR3: CASNSTSGRLRVWEQYF; DNA: TGTGCCAGTAACTCGACTAGCGGGAGACTTAGAGTGTGGGAGCAGTACTTC
D: TRBD2; J: TRBJ2-1; V: TRBV18; size: NA; CDR3: CASSPAGGGDEQFF; DNA: TGTGCCAGCTCACCAGCGGGGGGAGGCGATGAGCAGTTCTTC
D: NA; J: TRBJ2-5; V: TRBV5-4; size: NA; CDR3: CASSRQKGGGPGETQYF; DNA: TGTGCCAGCAGCCGGCAGAAAGGGGGAGGGCCGGGTGAGACCCAGTACTTC
D: NA; J: TRBJ2-3; V: TRBV29-1; size: once; CDR3: CSSRYSDTQYF; DNA: TGCAGCTCACGGTATTCAGATACGCAGTATTTT
D: TRBD1; J: TRBJ1-2; V: TRBV11-1; size: once; CDR3: CASSSTQTGLDGYTF; DNA: TGTGCCAGCAGCTCTACCCAGACAGGGCTGGATGGCTACACCTTC
D: NA; J: TRBJ1-6; V: TRBV27; size: NA; CDR3: CASSSRASSYNSPLHF; DNA: TGTGCCAGCAGTTCCAGGGCGAGCTCCTATAATTCACCCCTCCACTTT
D: NA; J: TRBJ1-1; V: TRBV11-2; size: few; CDR3: CASLTGGRVNTEAFF; DNA: TGTGCCAGCCTGACGGGCGGCAGGGTGAACACTGAAGCTTTCTTT
D: TRBD2; J: TRBJ2-1; V: TRBV7-3; size: NA; CDR3: CASSLTSASGRHEQFF; DNA: TGTGCCAGCAGCTTAACCTCGGCTAGCGGGAGACATGAGCAGTTCTTC
D: TRBD1; J: TRBJ1-4; V: TRBV9; size: NA; CDR3: CASSPGGHFNEKLFF; DNA: TGTGCCAGCAGCCCAGGGGGCCACTTTAATGAAAAACTGTTTTTT
D: NA; J: TRBJ2-3; V: TRBV2; size: few; CDR3: CASRALLNTDTQYF; DNA: TGTGCCAGCAGGGCCCTCCTTAACACAGATACGCAGTATTTT
D: NA; J: TRBJ1-1; V: TRBV5-1; size: NA; CDR3: CASSPLGQMNTEAFF; DNA: TGCGCCAGCAGCCCCCTCGGACAGATGAACACTGAAGCTTTCTTT
D: TRBD2; J: TRBJ2-2; V: TRBV4-2; size: NA; CDR3: CASSQGLAGGPAGELFF; DNA: TGTGCCAGCAGCCAAGGGCTAGCGGGAGGGCCTGCCGGGGAGCTGTTTTTT
D: NA; J: TRBJ2-3; V: TRBV19; size: NA; CDR3: CASSRLSTDTQYF; DNA: TGTGCCAGTAGTCGACTGAGCACAGATACGCAGTATTTT
D: NA; J: TRBJ2-5; V: TRBV15; size: NA; CDR3: CATSPLAPETQYF; DNA: TGTGCCACAAGCCCCTTAGCACCAGAGACCCAGTACTTC
D: TRBD1; J: TRBJ1-2; V: TRBV7-9; size: NA; CDR3: CASSRDRGHNGYTF; DNA: TGTGCCAGCAGCCGGGACAGGGGGCACAATGGCTACACCTTC
D: TRBD1; J: TRBJ1-2; V: TRBV9; size: once; CDR3: CASSAYRGLDYGYTF; DNA: TGTGCCAGCAGCGCCTACAGGGGGCTCGACTATGGCTACACCTTC
D: NA; J: TRBJ2-3; V: TRBV3-1/TRBV3-2; size: once; CDR3: CASSQRTRRRSTDTQYF; DNA: TGTGCCAGCAGCCAAAGAACGAGGCGTCGGTCCACAGATACGCAGTATTTT
D: TRBD1; J: TRBJ1-2; V: TRBV6-5; size: NA; CDR3: CASRSTGPNYGYTF; DNA: TGTGCCAGCAGGTCGACAGGGCCTAACTATGGCTACACCTTC
D: NA; J: TRBJ2-2; V: TRBV13; size: NA; CDR3: CASSTRPGELFF; DNA: TGTGCCAGCAGCACTCGTCCTGGGGAGCTGTTTTTT
D: TRBD1; J: TRBJ2-1; V: TRBV29-1; size: NA; CDR3: CSAWTGGFDEQFF; DNA: TGCAGCGCCTGGACAGGGGGCTTCGATGAGCAGTTCTTC
D: TRBD1; J: TRBJ2-7; V: TRBV4-1; size: NA; CDR3: CASSRKGQGSYEQYF; DNA: TGCGCCAGCAGCCGGAAGGGACAGGGCTCGTACGAGCAGTACTTC
D: TRBD1; J: TRBJ1-2; V: TRBV9; size: NA; CDR3: CASSAPTGGYTF; DNA: TGTGCCAGCAGCGCCCCGACAGGGGGCTACACCTTC